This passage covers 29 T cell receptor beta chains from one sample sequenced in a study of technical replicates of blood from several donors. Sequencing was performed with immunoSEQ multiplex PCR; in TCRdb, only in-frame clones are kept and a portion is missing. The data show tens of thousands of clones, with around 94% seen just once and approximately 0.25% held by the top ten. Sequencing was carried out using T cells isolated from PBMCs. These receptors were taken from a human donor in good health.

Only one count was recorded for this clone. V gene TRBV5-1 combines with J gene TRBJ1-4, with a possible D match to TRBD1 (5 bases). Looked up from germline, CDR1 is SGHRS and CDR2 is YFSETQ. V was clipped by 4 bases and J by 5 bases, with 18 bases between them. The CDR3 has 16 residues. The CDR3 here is CASSPFAMGGNEKLFF. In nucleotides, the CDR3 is TGCGCCAGCAGCCCCTTTGCCATGGGGGGAAATGAAAAACTGTTTTTT.

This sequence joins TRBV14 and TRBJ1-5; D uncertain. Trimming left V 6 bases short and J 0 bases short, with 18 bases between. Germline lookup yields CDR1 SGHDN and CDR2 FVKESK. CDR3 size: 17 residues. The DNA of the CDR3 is TGTGCCAGCAGAGCCTCGGTTTTTAGTAATAGCAATCAGCCCCAGCATTTT. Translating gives CASRASVFSNSNQPQHF.

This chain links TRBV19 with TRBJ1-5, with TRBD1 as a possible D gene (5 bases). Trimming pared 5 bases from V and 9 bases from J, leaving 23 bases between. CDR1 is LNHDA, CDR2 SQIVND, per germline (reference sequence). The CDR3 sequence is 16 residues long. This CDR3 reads CASSPQGAGAGGPQHF. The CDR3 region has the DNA TGTGCCAGTAGTCCCCAGGGAGCCGGGGCCGGGGGGCCCCAGCATTTT.

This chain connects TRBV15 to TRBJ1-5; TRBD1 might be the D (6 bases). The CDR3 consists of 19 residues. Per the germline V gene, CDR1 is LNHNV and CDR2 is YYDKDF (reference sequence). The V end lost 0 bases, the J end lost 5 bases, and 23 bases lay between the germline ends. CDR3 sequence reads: CATSRDRFKAGWGHQPQHF. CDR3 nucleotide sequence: TGTGCCACCAGCAGAGATAGGTTCAAGGCAGGGTGGGGGCATCAGCCCCAGCATTTT.

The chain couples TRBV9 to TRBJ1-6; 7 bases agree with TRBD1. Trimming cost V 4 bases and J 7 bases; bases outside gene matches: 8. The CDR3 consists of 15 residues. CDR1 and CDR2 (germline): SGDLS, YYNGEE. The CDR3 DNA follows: TGTGCCAGCAGCTCAGCAGGGGGAAGGAATTCACCCCTCCACTTT. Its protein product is CASSSAGGRNSPLHF.

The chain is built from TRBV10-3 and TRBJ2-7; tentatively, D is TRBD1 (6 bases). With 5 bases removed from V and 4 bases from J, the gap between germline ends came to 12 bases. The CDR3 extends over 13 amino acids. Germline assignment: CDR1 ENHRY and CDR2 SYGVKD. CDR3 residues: CAISTGKGYEQYF. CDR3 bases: TGTGCCATCAGTACAGGGAAGGGGTACGAGCAGTACTTC.

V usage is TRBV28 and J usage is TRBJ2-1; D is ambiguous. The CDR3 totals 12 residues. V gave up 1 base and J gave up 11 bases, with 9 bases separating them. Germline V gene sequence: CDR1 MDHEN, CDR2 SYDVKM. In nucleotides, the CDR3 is TGTGCCAGCAGTTTATCAGACTCTAAGCAGTTCTTC. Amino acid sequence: CASSLSDSKQFF.

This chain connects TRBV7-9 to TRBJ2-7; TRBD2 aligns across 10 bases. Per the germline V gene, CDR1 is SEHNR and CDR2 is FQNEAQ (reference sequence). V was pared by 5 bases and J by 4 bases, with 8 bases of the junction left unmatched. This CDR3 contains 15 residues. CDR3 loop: CASSPRTSGRYEQYF. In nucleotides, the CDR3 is TGTGCCAGCAGCCCCCGGACTAGCGGCAGATACGAGCAGTACTTC.

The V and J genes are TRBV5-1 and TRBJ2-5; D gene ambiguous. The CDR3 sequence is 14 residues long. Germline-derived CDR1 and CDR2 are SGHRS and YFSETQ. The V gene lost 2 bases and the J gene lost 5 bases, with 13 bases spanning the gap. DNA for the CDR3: TGCGCCAGCAGCTTCGGAGAGCGTGGGGAGACCCAGTACTTC. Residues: CASSFGERGETQYF.

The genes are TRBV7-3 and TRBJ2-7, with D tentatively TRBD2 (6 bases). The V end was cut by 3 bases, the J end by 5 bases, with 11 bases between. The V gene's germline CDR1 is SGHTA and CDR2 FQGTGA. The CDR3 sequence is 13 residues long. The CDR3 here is CASSFYGGNEQYF. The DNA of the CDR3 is TGTGCCAGCAGCTTTTACGGGGGTAACGAGCAGTACTTC.

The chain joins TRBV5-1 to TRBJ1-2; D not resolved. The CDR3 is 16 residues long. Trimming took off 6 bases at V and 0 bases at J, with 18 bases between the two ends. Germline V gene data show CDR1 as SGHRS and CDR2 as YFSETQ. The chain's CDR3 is CASTELFSGANYGYTF. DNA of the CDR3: TGCGCCAGCACCGAATTGTTCTCCGGAGCTAACTATGGCTACACCTTC. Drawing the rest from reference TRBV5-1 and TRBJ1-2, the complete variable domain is KAGVTQTPRYLIKTRGQQVTLSCSPISGHRSVSWYQQTPGQGLQFLFEYFSETQRNKGNFPGRFSGRQFSNSRSEMNVSTLELGDSALYLCASTELFSGANYGYTFGSGTRLTVV.

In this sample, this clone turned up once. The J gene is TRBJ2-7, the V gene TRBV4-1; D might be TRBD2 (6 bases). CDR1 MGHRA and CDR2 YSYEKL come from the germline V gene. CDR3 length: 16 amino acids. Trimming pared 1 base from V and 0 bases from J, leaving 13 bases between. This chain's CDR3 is CASSQGLAGSSYEQYF. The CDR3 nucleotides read TGCGCCAGCAGCCAAGGATTGGCGGGGTCCTCCTACGAGCAGTACTTC.

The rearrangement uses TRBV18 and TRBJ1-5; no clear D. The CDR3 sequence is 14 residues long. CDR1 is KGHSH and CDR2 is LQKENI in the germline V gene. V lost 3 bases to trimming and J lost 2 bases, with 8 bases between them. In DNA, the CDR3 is TGTGCCAGCTCACCGGTAAGAGGCAATCAGCCCCAGCATTTT. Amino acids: CASSPVRGNQPQHF.

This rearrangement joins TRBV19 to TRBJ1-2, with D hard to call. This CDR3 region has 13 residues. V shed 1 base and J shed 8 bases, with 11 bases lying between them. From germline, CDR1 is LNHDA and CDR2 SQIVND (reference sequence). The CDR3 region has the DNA TGTGCCAGTAGTATAGTAGCCTATGAGGGCTACACCTTC. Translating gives CASSIVAYEGYTF.

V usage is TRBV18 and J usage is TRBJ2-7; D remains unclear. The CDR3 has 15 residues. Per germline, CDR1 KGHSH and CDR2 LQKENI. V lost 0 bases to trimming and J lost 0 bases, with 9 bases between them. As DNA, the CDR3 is TGTGCCAGCTCACCACCGCCGACGGGCTCCTACGAGCAGTACTTC. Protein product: CASSPPPTGSYEQYF.

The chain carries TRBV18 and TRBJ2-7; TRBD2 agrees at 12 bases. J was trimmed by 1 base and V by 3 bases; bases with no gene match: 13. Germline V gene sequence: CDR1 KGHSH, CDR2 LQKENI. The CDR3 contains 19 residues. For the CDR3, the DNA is TGTGCCAGCTCACCGGACCTCGGACTAGCGGGATCACCGTCCTACGAGCAGTACTTC. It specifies CASSPDLGLAGSPSYEQYF.

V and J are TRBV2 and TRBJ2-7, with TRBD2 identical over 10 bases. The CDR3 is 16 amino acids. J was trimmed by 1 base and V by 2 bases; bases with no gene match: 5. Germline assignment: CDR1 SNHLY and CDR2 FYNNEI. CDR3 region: CASSESGTSVSYEQYF. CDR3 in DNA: TGTGCCAGCAGTGAATCAGGGACTAGCGTATCCTACGAGCAGTACTTC.

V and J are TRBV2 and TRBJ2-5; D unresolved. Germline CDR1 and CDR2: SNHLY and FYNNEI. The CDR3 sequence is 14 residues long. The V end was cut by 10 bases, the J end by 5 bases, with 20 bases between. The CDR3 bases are TGTGCCACCAGATTAGCCGGAGCTTGGGAGACCCAGTACTTC. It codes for CATRLAGAWETQYF.

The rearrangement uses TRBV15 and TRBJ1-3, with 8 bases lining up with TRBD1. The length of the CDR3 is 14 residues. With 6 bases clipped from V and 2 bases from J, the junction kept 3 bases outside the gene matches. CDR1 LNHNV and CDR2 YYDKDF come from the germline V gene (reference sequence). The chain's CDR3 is CATRSTGAGNTIYF. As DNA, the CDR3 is TGTGCCACCAGGTCGACAGGGGCTGGAAACACCATATATTTT.

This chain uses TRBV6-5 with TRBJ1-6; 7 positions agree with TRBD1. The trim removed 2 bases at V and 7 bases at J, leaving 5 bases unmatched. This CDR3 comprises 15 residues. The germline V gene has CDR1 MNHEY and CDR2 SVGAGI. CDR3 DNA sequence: TGTGCCAGCAGTTACCGGGGACAGCAAAATTCACCCCTCCACTTT. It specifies CASSYRGQQNSPLHF.

CDR3 bases: TGTGCCAGCAGCCGCAGGACAGGGGGCCAATTAAACAATGAGCAGTTCTTC. Its protein is CASSRRTGGQLNNEQFF. The chain uses TRBV2 and TRBJ2-1; 11 bases align to TRBD1. Germline values: CDR1 SNHLY, CDR2 FYNNEI. CDR3 length: 17 amino acids. Trimming cost V 6 bases and J 5 bases; bases outside gene matches: 12. The full variable domain, its missing parts supplied by reference TRBV2 and TRBJ2-1, is EPEVTQTPSHQVTQMGQEVILRCVPISNHLYFYWYRQILGQKVEFLVSFYNNEISEKSEIFDDQFSVERPDGSNFTLKIRSTKLEDSAMYFCASSRRTGGQLNNEQFFGPGTRLTVL.

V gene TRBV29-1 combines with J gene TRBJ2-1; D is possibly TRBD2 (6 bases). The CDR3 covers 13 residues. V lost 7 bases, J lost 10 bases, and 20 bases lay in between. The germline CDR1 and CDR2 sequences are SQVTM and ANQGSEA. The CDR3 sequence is CSGYGTPLREQFF. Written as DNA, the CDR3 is TGCAGCGGATACGGGACTCCGCTACGGGAGCAGTTCTTC.

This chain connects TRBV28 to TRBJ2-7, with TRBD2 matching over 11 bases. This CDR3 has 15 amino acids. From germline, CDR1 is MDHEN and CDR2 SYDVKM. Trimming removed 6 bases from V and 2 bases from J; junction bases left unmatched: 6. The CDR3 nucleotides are TGTGCCAGCAGCCCTCTAGCGGGGGGCCCCTACGAGCAGTACTTC. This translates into CASSPLAGGPYEQYF.

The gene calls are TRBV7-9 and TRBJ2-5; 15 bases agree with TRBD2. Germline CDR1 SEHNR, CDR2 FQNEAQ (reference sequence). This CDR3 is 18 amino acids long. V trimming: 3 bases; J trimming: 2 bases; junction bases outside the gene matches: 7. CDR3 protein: CASSLGLAGGEGQETQYF. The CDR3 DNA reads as TGTGCCAGCAGCTTGGGACTAGCGGGAGGTGAAGGTCAAGAGACCCAGTACTTC.

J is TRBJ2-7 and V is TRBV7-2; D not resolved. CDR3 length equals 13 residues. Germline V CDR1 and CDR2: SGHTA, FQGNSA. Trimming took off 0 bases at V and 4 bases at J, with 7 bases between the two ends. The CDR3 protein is CASSLAGRYEQYF. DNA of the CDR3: TGTGCCAGCAGCTTAGCTGGTCGGTACGAGCAGTACTTC.

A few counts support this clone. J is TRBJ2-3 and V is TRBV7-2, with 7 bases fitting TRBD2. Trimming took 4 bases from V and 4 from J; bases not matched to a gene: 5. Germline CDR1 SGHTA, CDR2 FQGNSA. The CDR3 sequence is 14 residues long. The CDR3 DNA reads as TGTGCCAGCAGCTCGCGACTAGCCGCAGATACGCAGTATTTT. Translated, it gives CASSSRLAADTQYF.

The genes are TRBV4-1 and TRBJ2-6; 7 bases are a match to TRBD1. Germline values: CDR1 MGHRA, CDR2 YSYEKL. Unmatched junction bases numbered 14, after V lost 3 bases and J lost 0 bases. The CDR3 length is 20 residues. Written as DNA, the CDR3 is TGCGCCAGCAGCCATTTAACCGGGACAGCGATATTCTCTGGGGCCAACGTCCTGACTTTC. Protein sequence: CASSHLTGTAIFSGANVLTF.

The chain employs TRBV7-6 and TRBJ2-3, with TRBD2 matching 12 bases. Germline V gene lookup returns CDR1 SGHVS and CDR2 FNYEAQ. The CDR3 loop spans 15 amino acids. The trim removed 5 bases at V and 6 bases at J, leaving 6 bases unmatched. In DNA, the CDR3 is TGTGCCAGCAGCCCGCGACTAGCGGGGGCCGATACGCAGTATTTT. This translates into CASSPRLAGADTQYF.

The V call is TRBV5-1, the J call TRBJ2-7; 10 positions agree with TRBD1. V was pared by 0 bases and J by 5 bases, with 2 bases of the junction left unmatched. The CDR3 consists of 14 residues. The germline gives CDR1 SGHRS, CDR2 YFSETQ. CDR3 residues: CASSLAGTGDEQYF. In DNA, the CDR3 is TGCGCCAGCAGCTTGGCCGGGACAGGGGACGAGCAGTACTTC.